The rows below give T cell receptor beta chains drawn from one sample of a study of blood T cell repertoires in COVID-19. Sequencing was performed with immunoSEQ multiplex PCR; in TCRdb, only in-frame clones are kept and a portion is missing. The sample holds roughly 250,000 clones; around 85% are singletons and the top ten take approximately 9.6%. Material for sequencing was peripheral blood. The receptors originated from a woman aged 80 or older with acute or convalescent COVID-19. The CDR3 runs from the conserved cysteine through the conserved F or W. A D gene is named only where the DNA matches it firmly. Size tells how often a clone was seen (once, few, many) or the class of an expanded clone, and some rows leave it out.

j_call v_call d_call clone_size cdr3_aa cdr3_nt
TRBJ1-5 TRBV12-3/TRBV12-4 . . CASSLADIQPQHF TGTGCCAGCAGTTTAGCCGACATTCAGCCCCAGCATTTT
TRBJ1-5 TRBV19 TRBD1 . CATKIKGAANQPQHF TGTGCCACCAAAATTAAGGGGGCGGCTAATCAGCCCCAGCATTTT
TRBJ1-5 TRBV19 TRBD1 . CASSTAGGSNQPQHF TGTGCCAGTAGTACAGCAGGGGGTAGCAATCAGCCCCAGCATTTT
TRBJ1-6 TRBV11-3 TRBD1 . CASRRQGLGWKLPLHF TGTGCCAGCAGGCGACAGGGTCTTGGTTGGAAGCTCCCCCTCCACTTT
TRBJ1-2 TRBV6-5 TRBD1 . CASSPLSGQGGYTF TGTGCCAGCAGTCCGCTCTCGGGACAGGGCGGCTACACCTTC
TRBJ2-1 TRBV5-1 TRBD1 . CASSLRTGGSEQFF TGCGCCAGCAGCTTAAGGACAGGGGGAAGTGAGCAGTTCTTC
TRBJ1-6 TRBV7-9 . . CASSPQTWDSPLHF TGTGCCAGCAGCCCACAGACCTGGGATTCACCCCTCCACTTT
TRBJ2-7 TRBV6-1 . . CASSERVSVGVDEQYF TGTGCCAGCAGTGAAAGGGTGTCAGTAGGGGTAGACGAGCAGTACTTC
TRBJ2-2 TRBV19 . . CASFIGGSTGELFF TGTGCCAGTTTCATCGGGGGTTCCACCGGGGAGCTGTTTTTT
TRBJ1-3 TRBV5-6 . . CASSGTGGSGNTIYF TGTGCCAGCAGCGGGACGGGGGGTTCGGGAAACACCATATATTTT
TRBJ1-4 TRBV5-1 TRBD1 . CASSLVAGGGVTNEKLFF TGCGCCAGCAGCTTGGTGGCAGGGGGCGGAGTAACTAATGAAAAACTGTTTTTT
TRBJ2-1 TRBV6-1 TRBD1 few CASSEALRTGVWFF TGTGCCAGCAGTGAAGCGCTTAGGACAGGGGTTTGGTTCTTC
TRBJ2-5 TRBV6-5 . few CASSYSLRETQYF TGTGCCAGCAGTTACTCACTACGAGAGACCCAGTACTTC
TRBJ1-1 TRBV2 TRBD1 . CASAGQQNTEAFF TGTGCCAGCGCGGGACAGCAGAACACTGAAGCTTTCTTT
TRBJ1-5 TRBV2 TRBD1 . CASSEALRQGHQPQHF TGTGCCAGCAGTGAAGCATTGCGACAGGGTCATCAGCCCCAGCATTTT
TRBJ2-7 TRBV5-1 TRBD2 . CASSSGGTPSYEQYF TGCGCCAGCAGCTCGGGGGGGACACCTAGCTACGAGCAGTACTTC
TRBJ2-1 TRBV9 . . CASSVGPQLYNEQFF TGTGCCAGCAGCGTGGGGCCGCAGTTATACAATGAGCAGTTCTTC
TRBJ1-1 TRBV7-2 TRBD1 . CASSFFGTVNTEAFF TGTGCCAGCAGCTTCTTCGGGACAGTGAACACTGAAGCTTTCTTT
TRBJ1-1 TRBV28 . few CASSTGNTEAFF TGTGCCAGCAGTACTGGTAACACTGAAGCTTTCTTT
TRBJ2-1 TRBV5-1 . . CASSTEGRYNEQFF TGCGCCAGCAGCACCGAGGGTCGCTACAATGAGCAGTTCTTC
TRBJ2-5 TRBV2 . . CASRAAAREETQYF TGTGCCAGCAGGGCAGCAGCGCGTGAAGAGACCCAGTACTTC
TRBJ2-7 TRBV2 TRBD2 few CASSEGLAGGLYEQYF TGTGCCAGCAGCGAGGGGCTAGCGGGGGGACTCTACGAGCAGTACTTC
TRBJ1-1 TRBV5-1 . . CASSLSRGTEAFF TGCGCCAGCAGCTTGAGCAGGGGCACTGAAGCTTTCTTT
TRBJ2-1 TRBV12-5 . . CASGLVSSGSSYNEQFF TGTGCTAGTGGTTTGGTATCGTCCGGTAGCTCCTACAATGAGCAGTTCTTC
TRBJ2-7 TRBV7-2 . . CASSLGRAGVGEQYF TGTGCCAGCAGCTTGGGCCGGGCAGGGGTAGGGGAGCAGTACTTC
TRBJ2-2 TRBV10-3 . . CAISREGETGELFF TGTGCCATCAGTCGTGAGGGGGAAACCGGGGAGCTGTTTTTT
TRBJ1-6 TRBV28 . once CASSQNPLLNNSPLHF TGTGCCAGCAGTCAAAACCCCCTCCTAAATAATTCACCCCTCCACTTT
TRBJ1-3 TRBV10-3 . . CAISPGQNSGNTIYF TGTGCCATCAGTCCGGGACAAAACTCTGGAAACACCATATATTTT
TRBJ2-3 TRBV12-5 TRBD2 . CASGLVGGGLLIPELSTDTQYF TGTGCTAGTGGTTTGGTTGGCGGGGGGCTCTTAATTCCAGAGTTAAGCACAGATACGCAGTATTTT
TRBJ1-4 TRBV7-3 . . CASSGGGREKLFF TGTGCCAGCAGCGGCGGGGGGCGTGAAAAACTGTTTTTT
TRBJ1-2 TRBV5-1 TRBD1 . CASSFTGGKNYGYTF TGCGCCAGCAGCTTCACAGGGGGCAAAAACTATGGCTACACCTTC
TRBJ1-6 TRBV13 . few CASSLKGGALHF TGTGCCAGCAGCTTAAAGGGGGGGGCCCTCCACTTT
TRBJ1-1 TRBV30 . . CAWRDQGYTEAFF TGTGCCTGGAGGGATCAGGGGTACACTGAAGCTTTCTTT
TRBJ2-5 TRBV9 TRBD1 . CASSPGDRGREETQYF TGTGCCAGCAGCCCCGGGGACAGGGGGCGAGAAGAGACCCAGTACTTC
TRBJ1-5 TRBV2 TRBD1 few CASRGQGDQPQHF TGTGCCAGCAGGGGACAGGGTGATCAGCCCCAGCATTTT
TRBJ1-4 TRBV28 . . CASSSTTSKLFF TGTGCCAGCAGTTCTACGACATCAAAACTGTTTTTT
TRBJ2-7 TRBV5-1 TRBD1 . CASSPGQGFGHEQYF TGCGCCAGCAGTCCGGGACAGGGATTCGGCCACGAGCAGTACTTC
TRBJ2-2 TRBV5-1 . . CASSSGINTGELFF TGCGCCAGCAGCTCCGGGATTAACACCGGGGAGCTGTTTTTT
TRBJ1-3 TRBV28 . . CASWDKAGNTIYF TGTGCCAGCTGGGACAAGGCTGGAAACACCATATATTTT
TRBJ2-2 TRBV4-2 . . CASSQDQMPGELFF TGTGCCAGCAGCCAAGATCAGATGCCCGGGGAGCTGTTTTTT
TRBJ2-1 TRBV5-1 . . CASSLFREGGNEQFF TGCGCCAGCAGCTTGTTCAGGGAAGGAGGGAATGAGCAGTTCTTC
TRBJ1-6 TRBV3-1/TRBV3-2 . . CASSQVRPGYNSPLHF TGTGCCAGCAGCCAAGTACGGCCGGGCTATAATTCACCCCTCCACTTT
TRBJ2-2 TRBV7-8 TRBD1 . CASSRDRVDTGELFF TGTGCCAGCAGCAGAGACAGGGTTGACACCGGGGAGCTGTTTTTT
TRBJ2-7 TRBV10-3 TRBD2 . CAIRSSGGEEQYF TGTGCCATCAGATCTAGCGGGGGTGAAGAGCAGTACTTC
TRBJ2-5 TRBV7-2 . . CASRWGEETQYF TGTGCCAGCAGATGGGGGGAAGAGACCCAGTACTTC